What follows describes a single T cell receptor (beta chain). Clones were read by immunoSEQ multiplex PCR, and TCRdb kept only the in-frame ones, dropping some. The sample lists roughly 200,000 clones, around 83% occurring once. Germline V gives CDR1 SGHRS, CDR2 YFSETQ. The CDR3 length is 14 residues. V lost 5 bases and J lost 2, with 11 bases in between. This sample was taken from a study of blood T cell repertoires in COVID-19. Across the study: Whether acute or convalescent, the COVID-19 samples came from the United States, Italy and Spain.

The V gene is TRBV5-1, the J gene TRBJ1-3; no definite D call. The sequencing input was peripheral blood. The TCR originated in a middle-aged man with active or convalescent COVID-19. The DNA of the CDR3 is TGCGCCAGCAGGTCATCGGGGACTGGAAACACCATATATTTT. Amino acids: CASRSSGTGNTIYF.